This entry lists 28 T cell receptor beta chains sequenced from one sample in a study of PD-1 blockade in classical Hodgkin lymphoma. Relapse was seen in all patients after autologous stem cell transplantation, and brentuximab vedotin exposure was variable. Magnetic negative selection served to purify CD4+ T cells out of PBMCs that had been thawed. The data were produced by immunoSEQ multiplex PCR, yet TCRdb's version contains in-frame clones alone and is incomplete. The top ten hold 2.4% of the sample, which has about 29,000 clones, 85% seen once. The input for sequencing was CD4+ T cells from blood, taken at baseline. The receptors derive from a human donor with classical Hodgkin lymphoma.

This clone was observed a single time. DNA for the CDR3: TGTGCCAGCTCACCACCGCTGCAGGCGGGTTCACCCCTCCACTTT. It translates to CASSPPLQAGSPLHF. The chain couples TRBV18 to TRBJ1-6; D gene unclear. Germline CDR1 reads KGHSH; CDR2 reads LQKENI. V was shortened by 0 bases and J by 9 bases, with 12 bases between the two germline ends. The CDR3 extends over 15 amino acids.

V gene TRBV18 combines with J gene TRBJ2-3; D is undetermined. CDR3 length: 11 residues. The V and J ends lost 3 bases and 6 bases respectively, with 4 bases between them. CDR1 and CDR2 from the germline V gene are KGHSH and LQKENI. The CDR3 reads CASSPEDTQYF. Here the CDR3 DNA reads TGTGCCAGCTCACCCGAGGATACGCAGTATTTT. The variable domain in full, with the rest retrieved from reference TRBV18 and TRBJ2-3, is NAGVMQNPRHLVRRRGQEARLRCSPMKGHSHVYWYRQLPEEGLKFMVYLQKENIIDESGMPKERFSAEFPKEGPSILRIQQVVRGDSAAYFCASSPEDTQYFGPGTRLTVL.

V is TRBV19 and J is TRBJ2-2; no firm D call. V dropped 2 bases and J dropped 5 bases, with 18 bases sitting between them. Germline CDR1 LNHDA, CDR2 SQIVND (reference sequence). The CDR3 consists of 17 residues. The CDR3 nucleotides are TGTGCCAGTAGTATACTTAAAGTTGAAAAGGGTACCGGGGAGCTGTTTTTT. It codes for CASSILKVEKGTGELFF.

CDR3 nucleotide sequence: TGCGCCAGCAGAGACTCTGCCGGGGGGAGGGGAGGTGAAAAACTGTTTTTT. Its translation is CASRDSAGGRGGEKLFF. The chain uses TRBV10-2 and TRBJ1-4; a possible D gene is TRBD1 (5 bases). With 6 bases removed from V and 7 bases from J, the gap between germline ends came to 24 bases. The CDR3 has 17 amino acids. Germline CDR1 WSHSY, CDR2 SAAADI.

This clone was observed a single time. The genes are TRBV5-6 and TRBJ2-7; D is uncertain. The CDR3 sequence is 14 residues long. The germline CDR1 and CDR2 sequences are SGHDT and YYEEEE. Trimming cost V 4 bases and J 2 bases, with 13 bases left between them. The CDR3 DNA reads TGTGCCAGCAGCAGGGTAGGTCTTCCCTACGAGCAGTACTTC. The encoded protein is CASSRVGLPYEQYF.

The chain carries TRBV19 and TRBJ2-1; 7 bases are a match to TRBD2. Per germline, CDR1 LNHDA and CDR2 SQIVND (reference sequence). CDR3 size: 17 residues. V gave up 3 bases and J gave up 15 bases; unmatched junction bases: 23. The CDR3 DNA reads TGTGCCAGTAGTATGGGGGGGGTCGGGACCCGACTGACGGTCCGGTTCTTC. This codes for CASSMGGVGTRLTVRFF.

This clone was seen just once. The rearrangement joins TRBV28 to TRBJ1-1; no reliable D call. The germline CDR1 and CDR2 sequences are MDHEN and SYDVKM. CDR3 length equals 14 residues. V was clipped by 2 bases and J by 1 base, with 8 bases between them. This CDR3 is CASSLEPGNTEAFF. The CDR3 nucleotides are TGTGCCAGCAGTTTAGAACCGGGGAACACTGAAGCTTTCTTT.

V and J are TRBV6-6 and TRBJ1-4; TRBD1 matches at 8 bases. Trimming cost V 6 bases and J 8 bases; bases outside gene matches: 14. Germline assignment: CDR1 MNHNY and CDR2 SVGAGI (reference sequence). This CDR3 is built from 16 residues. The CDR3 loop reads CASRVGQGAAAEKLFF. CDR3 nucleotide sequence: TGTGCCAGCAGAGTGGGGCAGGGGGCAGCGGCGGAAAAACTGTTTTTT.

V and J are TRBV7-9 and TRBJ2-7; D is perhaps TRBD1 or TRBD2 (5 bases each). V lost 5 bases and J 0 bases, leaving 14 bases between the germline ends. The CDR3 loop spans 15 amino acids. Germline CDR1 and CDR2: SEHNR and FQNEAQ (reference sequence). CDR3 DNA: TGTGCCAGCAGCCAAGTCGGGGCAGGCTCCTACGAGCAGTACTTC. Residues: CASSQVGAGSYEQYF.

V and J are TRBV28 and TRBJ1-3; 9 positions match TRBD1. The junction had 5 bases not matched to a gene; V was cut back by 3 bases and J by 5 bases. The CDR3 contains 15 residues. Germline CDR1 and CDR2: MDHEN and SYDVKM. CDR3 loop: CASSFFGQGRNTIYF. The CDR3 bases are TGTGCCAGCAGTTTTTTTGGACAGGGGCGAAACACCATATATTTT. Drawing the rest from reference TRBV28 and TRBJ1-3, the complete variable domain is DVKVTQSSRYLVKRTGEKVFLECVQDMDHENMFWYRQDPGLGLRLIYFSYDVKMKEKGDIPEGYSVSREKKERFSLILESASTNQTSMYLCASSFFGQGRNTIYFGEGSWLTVV.

The J gene is TRBJ2-3, the V gene TRBV25-1; either TRBD1 or TRBD2 may supply D (7 bases each). The CDR3 runs to 17 residues. The germline V gene has CDR1 MGHDK and CDR2 SYGVNS. Trimming pared 8 bases from V and 2 bases from J, leaving 23 bases between. CDR3 DNA: TGTGCCAGCTTCGGGACAGTTGGCGGGAGAGTCACAGATACGCAGTATTTT. Its protein product is CASFGTVGGRVTDTQYF.

This chain joins TRBV6-1 and TRBJ1-3; D not resolved. The CDR3 has 15 residues. In germline, CDR1 is MNHNS, CDR2 SASEGT. The ends were cut back, 2 bases at V and 3 bases at J, with 11 bases in the middle. Written as DNA, the CDR3 is TGTGCCAGCAGTGAAATGGGGTTTATTGGAAACACCATATATTTT. This gives the protein CASSEMGFIGNTIYF.

The chain carries TRBV6-4 and TRBJ1-4, with 7 bases that match TRBD1. The V gene's germline CDR1 is MRHNA and CDR2 SNTAGT. CDR3 length: 17 amino acids. V shed 4 bases and J 0 bases; nucleotides not matched to a gene: 8. In DNA form, the CDR3 reads TGTGCCAGCAGTGGCCACAGGGGTACGACAACTAATGAAAAACTGTTTTTT. This translates into CASSGHRGTTTNEKLFF.

The V gene is TRBV25-1, the J gene TRBJ2-1, with D possibly TRBD2 on 5 matching bases. This CDR3 comprises 11 residues. Germline V lookup: CDR1 MGHDK, CDR2 SYGVNS. Trimming cost V 10 bases and J 6 bases, with 10 bases left between them. The CDR3 nucleotides read TGTGCCACTGAGGACTTCAATGAGCAGTTCTTC. It codes for CATEDFNEQFF.

The gene calls are TRBV9 and TRBJ2-5; the D gene could be TRBD1 or TRBD2 (6 bases each). The CDR3 spans 13 residues. Trimming shortened V by 3 bases and J by 5 bases, and 11 bases separated the two germline ends. The V gene's germline CDR1 is SGDLS and CDR2 YYNGEE. The CDR3 loop reads CASSAGGQETQYF. For the CDR3, the DNA is TGTGCCAGCAGCGCTGGGGGGCAGGAGACCCAGTACTTC. The variable domain in full, completed from reference TRBV9 and TRBJ2-5, reads DSGVTQTPKHLITATGQRVTLRCSPRSGDLSVYWYQQSLDQGLQFLIQYYNGEERAKGNILERFSAQQFPDLHSELNLSSLELGDSALYFCASSAGGQETQYFGPGTRLLVL.

This chain links TRBV5-1 with TRBJ1-1; TRBD1 agrees at 9 bases. The CDR3 runs 15 residues. Germline-derived CDR1 and CDR2 are SGHRS and YFSETQ. V dropped 2 bases and J dropped 4; count of bases not matched to a gene: 6. CDR3 in DNA: TGCGCCAGCAGCTTCAACAGGGGGCGGGGCACTGAAGCTTTCTTT. It codes for CASSFNRGRGTEAFF.

The chain recombines TRBV4-1 with TRBJ2-5; 11 nucleotides match TRBD2. The length of the CDR3 is 16 residues. Germline trimming cut 5 bases from V and 7 bases from J; bases unmatched to any gene: 12. The germline gives CDR1 MGHRA, CDR2 YSYEKL. The CDR3 reads CASSYMGLAAGGTQYF. CDR3 nucleotides: TGCGCCAGCAGCTATATGGGACTAGCGGCAGGTGGGACCCAGTACTTC.

The chain is built from TRBV4-2 and TRBJ2-7; the match to TRBD2 covers 9 bases. Losses at the gene ends were 0 bases for V and 0 bases for J; bases not matched to a gene: 9. Germline values: CDR1 LGHNA, CDR2 YNFKEQ. This CDR3 region has 18 residues. CDR3 DNA: TGTGCCAGCAGCCAAGACCTCCTAATAGCGGGAGACTCCTACGAGCAGTACTTC. It translates to CASSQDLLIAGDSYEQYF.

The CDR3 DNA follows: TGTGCCATCAGGGAACCGGGACAGGGGACCTACGAGCAGTACTTC. Translation gives CAIREPGQGTYEQYF. The chain links TRBV10-3 to TRBJ2-7; 10 bases match TRBD1. The V segment lost 6 bases and the J segment 2 bases; nucleotides outside the gene matches: 7. Germline V CDR1 and CDR2: ENHRY, SYGVKD. The CDR3 runs to 15 residues.

V is TRBV7-9 and J is TRBJ2-5; D perhaps matches TRBD1 (6 bases). Trimming shortened V by 9 bases and J by 5 bases, and 19 bases separated the two germline ends. The length of the CDR3 is 14 residues. Germline V gene lookup returns CDR1 SEHNR and CDR2 FQNEAQ (reference sequence). The CDR3 here is CASSTGARSETQYF. Here the CDR3 DNA reads TGTGCCAGTTCGACAGGAGCAAGGAGTGAGACCCAGTACTTC.

V and J are TRBV19 and TRBJ2-3; no clear D. V was trimmed by 1 base and J by 6 bases, leaving 11 bases between them. Germline CDR1 and CDR2: LNHDA and SQIVND (reference sequence). CDR3 size: 14 residues. CDR3 residues: CASSIGGSSDTQYF. CDR3 nucleotide sequence: TGTGCCAGTAGTATAGGCGGTAGCTCTGATACGCAGTATTTT.

V usage is TRBV15 and J usage is TRBJ2-5; D uncertain. Looked up from germline, CDR1 is LNHNV and CDR2 is YYDKDF (reference sequence). There are 16 residues in the CDR3. The V and J ends lost 0 bases and 3 bases respectively, with 14 bases between them. CDR3 amino acids: CATSRDRPNGEETQYF. The CDR3 coding sequence is TGTGCCACCAGCAGAGATCGTCCTAATGGGGAAGAGACCCAGTACTTC.

The chain couples TRBV7-2 to TRBJ2-2, with D perhaps matching TRBD2 (6 bases). CDR1 and CDR2 from the germline V gene are SGHTA and FQGNSA. This CDR3 comprises 16 residues. The V and J ends lost 5 bases and 6 bases respectively, with 19 bases between them. In nucleotides, the CDR3 is TGTGCCAGCAGCCCACTGAGCGGGCAGCGGTCCGGGGAGCTGTTTTTT. Its translation is CASSPLSGQRSGELFF. Based on the CDR3 plus reference TRBV7-2 and TRBJ2-2, the full variable domain is GAGVSQSPSNKVTEKGKDVELRCDPISGHTALYWYRQSLGQGLEFLIYFQGNSAPDKSGLPSDRFSAERTGGSVSTLTIQRTQQEDSAVYLCASSPLSGQRSGELFFGEGSRLTVL.

The chain couples TRBV7-6 to TRBJ2-5, with D possibly matching TRBD2 (6 bases). V was clipped by 5 bases and J by 2 bases, with 18 bases between them. The CDR3 sequence is 16 residues long. Germline CDR1 and CDR2: SGHVS and FNYEAQ. The CDR3 loop is CASSPGVAATQETQYF. The CDR3 coding sequence is TGTGCCAGCAGCCCGGGGGTTGCGGCCACACAAGAGACCCAGTACTTC.

The genes are TRBV2 and TRBJ2-3; D is unresolved. This CDR3 is built from 16 residues. Trimming took 4 bases from V and 0 from J, leaving 14 bases between them. Germline V gene sequence: CDR1 SNHLY, CDR2 FYNNEI. The CDR3 spells CASSVSSAKSTDTQYF. The CDR3 region has the DNA TGTGCCAGCAGTGTCTCCTCCGCCAAAAGCACAGATACGCAGTATTTT. The variable domain in full, completed from reference TRBV2 and TRBJ2-3, reads EPEVTQTPSHQVTQMGQEVILRCVPISNHLYFYWYRQILGQKVEFLVSFYNNEISEKSEIFDDQFSVERPDGSNFTLKIRSTKLEDSAMYFCASSVSSAKSTDTQYFGPGTRLTVL.

The rearrangement uses TRBV21-1 and TRBJ2-7; the D call TRBD2 from the table was never checked on the DNA. TRBV21-1 is a pseudogene segment. The CDR3 runs to 16 residues. CDR3 sequence reads: CASSKVGGCSSYEQYF. The DNA of the CDR3 is TGTGCCAGCAGCAAAGTCGGGGGATGTAGCTCCTACGAGCAGTACTTC.

The CDR3 loop reads CASSPWAAGDTQYF. Here the CDR3 DNA reads TGCGCCAGCAGCCCGTGGGCGGCGGGAGATACGCAGTATTTT. This chain uses TRBV4-3 with TRBJ2-3, with D tentatively TRBD2 (5 bases). The CDR3 consists of 14 residues. From germline, CDR1 is LGHNA and CDR2 YSLEER. Trimming removed 4 bases at V and 5 bases at J, with 13 bases between.

This rearrangement joins TRBV6-5 to TRBJ2-1, with D perhaps TRBD1 or TRBD2 (6 bases each). The CDR3 totals 15 residues. In germline, CDR1 is MNHEY, CDR2 SVGAGI. V shed 6 bases and J shed 7 bases, with 19 bases lying between them. CDR3 sequence (DNA): TGTGCCAGCAGCCCCACTTGGGGGGCCCCTAATGAGCAGTTCTTC. Its protein is CASSPTWGAPNEQFF.